Given below is one T cell receptor (beta chain) in context. TCRdb's table, derived via immunoSEQ multiplex PCR, lists solely in-frame clones and lacks some. The sample includes over 200,000 clones, roughly 90% of them seen just once. The data stem from a study of blood T cell repertoires in COVID-19. This clonotype was obtained from a man in his fifties or sixties who had recovered from COVID-19. The sequencing sample was made of peripheral blood.

The CDR3 protein is CASSIAVANYGYTF. The DNA of the CDR3 is TGTGCCAGTAGTATCGCCGTAGCTAACTATGGCTACACCTTC. The J gene is TRBJ1-2, the V gene TRBV19; D remains unclear. Germline V lookup: CDR1 LNHDA, CDR2 SQIVND (reference sequence). The V gene lost 3 bases and the J gene lost 0 bases, with 8 bases spanning the gap. CDR3 length equals 14 residues.